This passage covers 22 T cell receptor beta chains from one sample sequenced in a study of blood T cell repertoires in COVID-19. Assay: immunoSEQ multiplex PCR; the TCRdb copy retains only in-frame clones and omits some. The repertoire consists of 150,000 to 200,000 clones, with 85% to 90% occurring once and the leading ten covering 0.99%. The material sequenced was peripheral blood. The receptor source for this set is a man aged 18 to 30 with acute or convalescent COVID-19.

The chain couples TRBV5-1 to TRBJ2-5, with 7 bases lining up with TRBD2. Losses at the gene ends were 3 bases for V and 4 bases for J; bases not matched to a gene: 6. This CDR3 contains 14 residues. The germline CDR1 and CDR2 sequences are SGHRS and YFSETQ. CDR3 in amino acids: CASSSGLGVETQYF. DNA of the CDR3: TGCGCCAGCAGCTCCGGACTAGGGGTAGAGACCCAGTACTTC.

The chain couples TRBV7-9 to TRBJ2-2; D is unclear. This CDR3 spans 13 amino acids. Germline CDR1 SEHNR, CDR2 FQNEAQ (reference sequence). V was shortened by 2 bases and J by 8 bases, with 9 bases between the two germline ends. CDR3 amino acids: CASSLFSDGELFF. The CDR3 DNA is TGTGCCAGCAGCTTATTCAGTGATGGGGAGCTGTTTTTT. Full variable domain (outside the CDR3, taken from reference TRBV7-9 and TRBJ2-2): DTGVSQNPRHKITKRGQNVTFRCDPISEHNRLYWYRQTLGQGPEFLTYFQNEAQLEKSRLLSDRFSAERPKGSFSTLEIQRTEQGDSAMYLCASSLFSDGELFFGEGSRLTVL.

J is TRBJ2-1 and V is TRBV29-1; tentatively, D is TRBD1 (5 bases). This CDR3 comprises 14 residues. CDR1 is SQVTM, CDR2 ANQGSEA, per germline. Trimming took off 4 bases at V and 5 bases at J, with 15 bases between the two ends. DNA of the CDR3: TGCAGCGTTGGAAGGTCGCTCAGGGACAATGAGCAGTTCTTC. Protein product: CSVGRSLRDNEQFF.

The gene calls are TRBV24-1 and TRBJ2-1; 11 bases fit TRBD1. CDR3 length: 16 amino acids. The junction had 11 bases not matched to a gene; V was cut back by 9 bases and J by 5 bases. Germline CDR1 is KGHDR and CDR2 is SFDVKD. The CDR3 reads CATGQSRDRGNNEQFF. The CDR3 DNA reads TGTGCCACCGGCCAGAGCCGGGACAGGGGGAACAATGAGCAGTTCTTC.

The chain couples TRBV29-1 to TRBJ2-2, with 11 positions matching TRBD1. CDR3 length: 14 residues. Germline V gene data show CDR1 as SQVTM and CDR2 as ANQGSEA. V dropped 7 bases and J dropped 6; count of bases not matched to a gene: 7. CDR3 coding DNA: TGCAGCGCCGCGGGACAGGGGGAAGCCGGGGAGCTGTTTTTT. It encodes CSAAGQGEAGELFF.

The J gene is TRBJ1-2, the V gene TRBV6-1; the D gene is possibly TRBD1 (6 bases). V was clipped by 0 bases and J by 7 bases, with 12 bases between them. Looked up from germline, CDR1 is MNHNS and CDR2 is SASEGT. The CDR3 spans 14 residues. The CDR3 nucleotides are TGTGCCAGCAGTGAAGCGTTAACAGGGAGTGGCTACACCTTC. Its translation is CASSEALTGSGYTF.

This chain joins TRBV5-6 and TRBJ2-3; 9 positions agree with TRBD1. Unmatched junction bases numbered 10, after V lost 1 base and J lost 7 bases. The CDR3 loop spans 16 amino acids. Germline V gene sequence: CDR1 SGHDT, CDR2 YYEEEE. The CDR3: CASSLKGTGITNTQYF. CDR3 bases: TGTGCCAGCAGCTTGAAGGGGACAGGGATAACGAATACGCAGTATTTT.

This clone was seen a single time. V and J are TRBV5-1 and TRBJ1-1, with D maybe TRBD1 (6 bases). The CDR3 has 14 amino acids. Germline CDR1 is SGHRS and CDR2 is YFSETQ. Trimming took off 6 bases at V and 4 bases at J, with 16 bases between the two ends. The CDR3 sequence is CASTTGGLVTEAFF. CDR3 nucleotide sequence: TGCGCCAGCACCACCGGGGGGCTAGTCACTGAAGCTTTCTTT.

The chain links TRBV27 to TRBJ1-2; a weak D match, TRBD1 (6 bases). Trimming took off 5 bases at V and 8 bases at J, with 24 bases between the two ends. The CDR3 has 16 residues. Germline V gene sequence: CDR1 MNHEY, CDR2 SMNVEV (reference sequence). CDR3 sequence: CASSPTTGTGKFGYTF. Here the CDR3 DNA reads TGTGCCAGCAGTCCCACGACAGGTACTGGCAAGTTCGGCTACACCTTC.

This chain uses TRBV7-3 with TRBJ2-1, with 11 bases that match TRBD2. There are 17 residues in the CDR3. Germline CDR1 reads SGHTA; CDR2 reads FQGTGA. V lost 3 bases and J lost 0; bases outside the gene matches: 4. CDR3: CASSFSGGVSSYNEQFF. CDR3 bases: TGTGCCAGCAGCTTTAGCGGGGGGGTTAGCTCCTACAATGAGCAGTTCTTC.

The DNA for the CDR3 is TGCGCCAGCAGCCCGGTCCCGGGACAGGGAATAGGAACTGAAGCTTTCTTT. Its translation: CASSPVPGQGIGTEAFF. The J gene is TRBJ1-1, the V gene TRBV4-1; 9 bases map to TRBD1. This CDR3 is 17 amino acids long. CDR1 MGHRA and CDR2 YSYEKL come from the germline V gene. Trimming cost V 4 bases and J 5 bases; bases outside gene matches: 14.

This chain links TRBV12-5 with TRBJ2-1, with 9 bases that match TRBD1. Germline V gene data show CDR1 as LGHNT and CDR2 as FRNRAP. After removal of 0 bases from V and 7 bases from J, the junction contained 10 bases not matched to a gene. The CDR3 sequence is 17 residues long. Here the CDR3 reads CASGLVKGQGLINEQFF. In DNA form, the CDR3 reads TGTGCTAGTGGTTTGGTTAAGGGACAGGGACTTATAAATGAGCAGTTCTTC.

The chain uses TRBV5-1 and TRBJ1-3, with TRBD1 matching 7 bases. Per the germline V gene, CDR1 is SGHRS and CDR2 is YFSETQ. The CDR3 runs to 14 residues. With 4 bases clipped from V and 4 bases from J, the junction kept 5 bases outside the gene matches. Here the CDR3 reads CASSPQTGGNTIYF. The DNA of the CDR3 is TGCGCCAGCAGCCCCCAGACAGGGGGAAACACCATATATTTT. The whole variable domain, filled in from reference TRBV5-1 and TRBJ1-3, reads KAGVTQTPRYLIKTRGQQVTLSCSPISGHRSVSWYQQTPGQGLQFLFEYFSETQRNKGNFPGRFSGRQFSNSRSEMNVSTLELGDSALYLCASSPQTGGNTIYFGEGSWLTVV.

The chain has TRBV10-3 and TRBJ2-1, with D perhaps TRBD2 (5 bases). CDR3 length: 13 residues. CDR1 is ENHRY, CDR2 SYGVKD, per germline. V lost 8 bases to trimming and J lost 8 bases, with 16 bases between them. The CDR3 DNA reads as TGTGCCATCCTTGTCGAGGGAGTAGATGAGCAGTTCTTC. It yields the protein CAILVEGVDEQFF.

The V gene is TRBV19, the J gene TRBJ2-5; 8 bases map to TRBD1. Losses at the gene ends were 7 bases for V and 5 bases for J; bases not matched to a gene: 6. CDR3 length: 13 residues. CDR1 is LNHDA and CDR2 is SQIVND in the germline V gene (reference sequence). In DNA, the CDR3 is TGTGCCAGTAAAGGACAGGGTCGTGAGACCCAGTACTTC. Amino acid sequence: CASKGQGRETQYF.

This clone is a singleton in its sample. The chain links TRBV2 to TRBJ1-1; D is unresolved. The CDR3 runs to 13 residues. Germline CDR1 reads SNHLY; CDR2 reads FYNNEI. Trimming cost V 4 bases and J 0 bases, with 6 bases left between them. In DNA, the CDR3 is TGTGCCAGCAGTGGGGCGATGAACACTGAAGCTTTCTTT. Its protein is CASSGAMNTEAFF. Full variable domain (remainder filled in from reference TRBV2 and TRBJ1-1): EPEVTQTPSHQVTQMGQEVILRCVPISNHLYFYWYRQILGQKVEFLVSFYNNEISEKSEIFDDQFSVERPDGSNFTLKIRSTKLEDSAMYFCASSGAMNTEAFFGQGTRLTVV.

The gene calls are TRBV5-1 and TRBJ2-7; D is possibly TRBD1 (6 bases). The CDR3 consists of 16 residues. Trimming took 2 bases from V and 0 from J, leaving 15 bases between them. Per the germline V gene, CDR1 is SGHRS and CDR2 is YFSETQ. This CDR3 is CASSFLWGPSSYEQYF. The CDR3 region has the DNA TGCGCCAGCAGCTTCTTGTGGGGGCCGAGCTCCTACGAGCAGTACTTC. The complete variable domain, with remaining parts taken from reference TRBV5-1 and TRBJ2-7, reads KAGVTQTPRYLIKTRGQQVTLSCSPISGHRSVSWYQQTPGQGLQFLFEYFSETQRNKGNFPGRFSGRQFSNSRSEMNVSTLELGDSALYLCASSFLWGPSSYEQYFGPGTRLTVT.

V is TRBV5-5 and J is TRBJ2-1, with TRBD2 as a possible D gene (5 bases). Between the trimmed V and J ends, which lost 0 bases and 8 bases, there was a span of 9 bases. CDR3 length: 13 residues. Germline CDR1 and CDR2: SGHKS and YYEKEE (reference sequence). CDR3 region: CASSLARGHEQFF. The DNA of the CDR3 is TGTGCCAGCAGCTTGGCCCGAGGGCATGAGCAGTTCTTC.

The CDR3 sequence: CSACRQGPTFIHEQYV. The DNA of the CDR3 is TGCAGCGCTTGTCGCCAGGGCCCCACCTTTATCCACGAGCAGTACGTC. V gene TRBV29-1 combines with J gene TRBJ2-7, with D possibly TRBD1 on 5 matching bases. The CDR3 has 16 residues. CDR1 is SQVTM and CDR2 is ANQGSEA in the germline V gene. The V gene lost 7 bases and the J gene lost 5 bases, with 27 bases spanning the gap.

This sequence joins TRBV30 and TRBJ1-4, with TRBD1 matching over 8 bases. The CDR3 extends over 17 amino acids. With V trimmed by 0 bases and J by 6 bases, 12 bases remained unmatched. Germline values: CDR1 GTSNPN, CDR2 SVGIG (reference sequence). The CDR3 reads CAWSVGQGALGYEKLFF. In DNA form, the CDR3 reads TGTGCCTGGAGTGTGGGGCAGGGGGCGTTGGGATATGAAAAACTGTTTTTT.

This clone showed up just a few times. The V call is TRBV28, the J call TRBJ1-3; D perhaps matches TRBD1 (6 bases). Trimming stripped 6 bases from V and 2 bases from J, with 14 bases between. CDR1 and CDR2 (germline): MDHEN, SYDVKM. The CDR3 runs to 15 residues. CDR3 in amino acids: CASSNPQGAGNTIYF. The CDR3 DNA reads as TGTGCCAGCAGCAACCCACAGGGCGCTGGAAACACCATATATTTT.

CDR3 protein: CASRSVSDTQYF. CDR3 bases: TGTGCCAGCAGGTCTGTGTCCGATACGCAGTATTTT. The V and J genes are TRBV7-9 and TRBJ2-3; D ambiguous. The CDR3 is 12 amino acids. Per germline, CDR1 SEHNR and CDR2 FQNEAQ (reference sequence). Trimming cost V 6 bases and J 6 bases, with 10 bases left between them.